This entry lists 21 T cell receptor beta chains sequenced from one sample in a study of blood T cell repertoires in COVID-19. The protocol was immunoSEQ multiplex PCR, while the TCRdb copy is restricted to in-frame clones and leaves out a portion. Of 90,000 to 100,000 clones listed, 75% to 90% were seen once; the top ten hold more than 1.5%. Sequenced input: peripheral blood. The receptor source for this set is an elderly man with acute or convalescent COVID-19.

The chain links TRBV27 to TRBJ2-7; 8 bases are shared with TRBD2. Per germline, CDR1 MNHEY and CDR2 SMNVEV (reference sequence). CDR3 length equals 12 residues. With V trimmed by 5 bases and J by 5 bases, 2 bases remained unmatched. The CDR3 DNA follows: TGTGCCAGCAGTGCGGGAGGCGACGAGCAGTACTTC. Protein product: CASSAGGDEQYF.

V is TRBV7-3 and J is TRBJ2-5; 7 bases map to TRBD2. Germline lookup yields CDR1 SGHTA and CDR2 FQGTGA. The CDR3 has 15 amino acids. V was clipped by 2 bases and J by 5 bases; unmatched bases: 8. The CDR3 DNA reads as TGTGCCAGCAGCTTAGGGGGGGAACCCCGGGAGACCCAGTACTTC. Its protein product is CASSLGGEPRETQYF. The variable domain in full, with the rest retrieved from reference TRBV7-3 and TRBJ2-5, is GAGVSQTPSNKVTEKGKYVELRCDPISGHTALYWYRQSLGQGPEFLIYFQGTGAADDSGLPNDRFFAVRPEGSVSTLKIQRTERGDSAVYLCASSLGGEPRETQYFGPGTRLLVL.

The chain links TRBV15 to TRBJ2-1, with 8 bases lining up with TRBD2. The length of the CDR3 is 15 residues. V lost 0 bases to trimming and J lost 9 bases; unmatched junction nucleotides: 7. Germline-derived CDR1 and CDR2 are LNHNV and YYDKDF (reference sequence). The CDR3 sequence: CATSRDQAGEIEQFF. CDR3 in DNA: TGTGCCACCAGCAGAGATCAAGCGGGAGAGATTGAGCAGTTCTTC.

V is TRBV11-2 and J is TRBJ1-2, with TRBD1 matching over 7 bases. Germline CDR1 reads SGHAT; CDR2 reads FQNNGV. The CDR3 is 12 amino acids. J was trimmed by 8 bases and V by 3 bases; bases with no gene match: 3. As DNA, the CDR3 is TGTGCCAGCAGCTTGTACAGGGGAGGCTACACCTTC. This sequence encodes CASSLYRGGYTF.

Worth noting for this clone: At one boundary the junction diverges from the germline segment, which might be a read error. The V call is TRBV5-4, the J call TRBJ2-3, with a possible D match to TRBD1 (6 bases). Germline V lookup: CDR1 SGHNT, CDR2 YYREEE (reference sequence). This CDR3 region has 14 residues. The CDR3 reads CAGSLQGTPHTQYF. As DNA, the CDR3 is TGTGCCGGCAGCTTGCAGGGGACACCGCATACGCAGTATTTT.

V gene TRBV2 combines with J gene TRBJ1-4; D is unresolved. The germline V gene has CDR1 SNHLY and CDR2 FYNNEI. V dropped 6 bases and J dropped 2 bases, with 10 bases sitting between them. The CDR3 spans 14 residues. CDR3 DNA: TGTGCCAGCAGGGCGGGAACCACTAATGAAAAACTGTTTTTT. It specifies CASRAGTTNEKLFF.

The chain joins TRBV5-1 to TRBJ1-4; 8 nucleotides agree with TRBD1. The germline V gene has CDR1 SGHRS and CDR2 YFSETQ. The CDR3 contains 15 residues. V gave up 0 bases and J gave up 15 bases; unmatched junction bases: 13. DNA for the CDR3: TGCGCCAGCAGCTTGGACACTGACAGGGGCGGTAAATTGTTTTTT. Protein: CASSLDTDRGGKLFF.

The gene calls are TRBV5-1 and TRBJ2-3; 7 bases fit TRBD1. The germline V gene encodes CDR1 SGHRS and CDR2 YFSETQ. The junction had 7 bases not matched to a gene; V was cut back by 3 bases and J by 3 bases. This CDR3 has 15 residues. CDR3 sequence: CASSSAGTDTDTQYF. The CDR3, as DNA: TGCGCCAGCAGCTCGGCCGGGACAGATACAGATACGCAGTATTTT. Drawing the rest from reference TRBV5-1 and TRBJ2-3, the complete variable domain is KAGVTQTPRYLIKTRGQQVTLSCSPISGHRSVSWYQQTPGQGLQFLFEYFSETQRNKGNFPGRFSGRQFSNSRSEMNVSTLELGDSALYLCASSSAGTDTDTQYFGPGTRLTVL.

The CDR3 reads CASWRVSGNTIYF. CDR3 in DNA: TGTGCCAGTTGGAGGGTTTCTGGAAACACCATATATTTT. The V and J genes are TRBV28 and TRBJ1-3, with D hard to call. The CDR3 runs 13 residues. The germline CDR1 and CDR2 sequences are MDHEN and SYDVKM. V lost 9 bases and J 1 base, leaving 10 bases between the germline ends.

This clone came up a few times. V and J are TRBV6-6 and TRBJ2-7; tentative D call: TRBD2 (6 bases). V dropped 2 bases and J dropped 6 bases, with 17 bases sitting between them. The CDR3 has 15 amino acids. The germline V gene has CDR1 MNHNY and CDR2 SVGAGI (reference sequence). The CDR3 DNA follows: TGTGCCAGCAGTTACCCTCCGGGAGTAATGACCGAGCAGTACTTC. Translating it yields CASSYPPGVMTEQYF.

The chain couples TRBV27 to TRBJ1-6; D is unresolved. Trimming removed 0 bases at V and 0 bases at J, with 3 bases between. CDR1 is MNHEY, CDR2 SMNVEV, per germline (reference sequence). The CDR3 consists of 15 residues. The CDR3 coding sequence is TGTGCCAGCAGTTTATCGAGCTCCTATAATTCACCCCTCCACTTT. Translated: CASSLSSSYNSPLHF.

The V and J genes are TRBV11-2 and TRBJ2-5; 10 bases align to TRBD2. The CDR3 is made up of 15 amino acids. CDR1 and CDR2 from the germline V gene are SGHAT and FQNNGV. Unmatched junction bases numbered 6, after V lost 6 bases and J lost 2 bases. CDR3 in DNA: TGTGCCAGCAGTACAGGGACTAGCGCTCAAGAGACCCAGTACTTC. Translation gives CASSTGTSAQETQYF.

The gene calls are TRBV28 and TRBJ2-3; TRBD2 matches 7 bases. This CDR3 contains 15 residues. The V gene's germline CDR1 is MDHEN and CDR2 SYDVKM. The ends lost 3 bases at V and 1 base at J; junction bases unmatched: 4. The CDR3 DNA reads TGTGCCAGCAGTTTTTCCAGCGGGGGCACAGATACGCAGTATTTT. The encoded protein is CASSFSSGGTDTQYF.

Points on this clone: This sample includes further DNA sequences coding for the same CDR3. The chain joins TRBV6-5 to TRBJ2-5; 10 positions match TRBD2. The germline gives CDR1 MNHEY, CDR2 SVGAGI. After removal of 0 bases from V and 5 bases from J, the junction contained 6 bases not matched to a gene. The CDR3 is made up of 16 amino acids. The CDR3 region is CASSYSLAGDQETQYF. The CDR3 DNA follows: TGTGCCAGCAGTTACTCTCTAGCGGGAGATCAGGAGACCCAGTACTTC.

This chain links TRBV9 with TRBJ2-2, with TRBD2 identical over 7 bases. The CDR3 extends over 16 amino acids. Trimming at V came to 4 bases and at J to 0 bases, leaving 6 bases not matched to a gene. Germline V gene data show CDR1 as SGDLS and CDR2 as YYNGEE. The CDR3 DNA reads TGTGCCAGCAGCCCCCGCGGGGGTGCGAACACCGGGGAGCTGTTTTTT. Translated: CASSPRGGANTGELFF.

The CDR3 sequence: CASSPRTSGKETQYF. Written as DNA, the CDR3 is TGTGCCAGCAGCCCCCGGACTAGCGGGAAAGAGACCCAGTACTTC. The chain couples TRBV7-2 to TRBJ2-5; 12 nucleotides align to TRBD2. V was clipped by 5 bases and J by 3 bases; unmatched bases: 4. This CDR3 has 15 amino acids. Germline lookup yields CDR1 SGHTA and CDR2 FQGNSA.

The V call is TRBV19, the J call TRBJ2-1, with 9 bases fitting TRBD2. After removal of 3 bases from V and 2 bases from J, the junction contained 5 bases not matched to a gene. The CDR3 has 16 amino acids. From germline, CDR1 is LNHDA and CDR2 SQIVND (reference sequence). This CDR3 reads CASSINRLAAYNEQFF. The DNA of the CDR3 is TGTGCCAGTAGTATCAACAGACTAGCGGCCTACAATGAGCAGTTCTTC.

The V and J genes are TRBV20-1 and TRBJ2-5; D is possibly TRBD2 (6 bases). The CDR3 runs to 11 residues. Trimming removed 7 bases from V and 3 bases from J, with 9 bases in between. Germline V gene lookup returns CDR1 DFQATT and CDR2 SNEGSKA (reference sequence). The CDR3 bases are TGCAGTGGGGCTAGCGAAGAGACCCAGTACTTC. It specifies CSGASEETQYF.

This chain joins TRBV6-6 and TRBJ1-4; tentatively, D is TRBD1 (6 bases). V lost 6 bases and J lost 4, with 15 bases in between. The length of the CDR3 is 15 residues. Looked up from germline, CDR1 is MNHNY and CDR2 is SVGAGI (reference sequence). The CDR3 region is CASSPGGQFNEKLFF. In nucleotides, the CDR3 is TGTGCCAGCAGCCCCGGAGGACAGTTTAATGAAAAACTGTTTTTT.

The gene calls are TRBV4-1 and TRBJ1-2, with D possibly being TRBD1 (6 bases). Trimming cost V 0 bases and J 4 bases, with 12 bases left between them. Germline V gene sequence: CDR1 MGHRA, CDR2 YSYEKL. CDR3 length: 15 residues. The CDR3 reads CASSQDSRGVYGYTF. In DNA form, the CDR3 reads TGCGCCAGCAGCCAAGATAGCAGGGGCGTCTATGGCTACACCTTC.

CDR3 region: CASSAGTSGRASTQYF. The CDR3 DNA reads TGTGCCAGCAGCGCCGGGACTAGCGGGAGGGCCTCTACGCAGTATTTT. This chain links TRBV5-5 with TRBJ2-3; 16 bases match TRBD2. The V gene's germline CDR1 is SGHKS and CDR2 YYEKEE (reference sequence). Trimming cost V 4 bases and J 8 bases; bases outside gene matches: 7. The CDR3 spans 16 residues.